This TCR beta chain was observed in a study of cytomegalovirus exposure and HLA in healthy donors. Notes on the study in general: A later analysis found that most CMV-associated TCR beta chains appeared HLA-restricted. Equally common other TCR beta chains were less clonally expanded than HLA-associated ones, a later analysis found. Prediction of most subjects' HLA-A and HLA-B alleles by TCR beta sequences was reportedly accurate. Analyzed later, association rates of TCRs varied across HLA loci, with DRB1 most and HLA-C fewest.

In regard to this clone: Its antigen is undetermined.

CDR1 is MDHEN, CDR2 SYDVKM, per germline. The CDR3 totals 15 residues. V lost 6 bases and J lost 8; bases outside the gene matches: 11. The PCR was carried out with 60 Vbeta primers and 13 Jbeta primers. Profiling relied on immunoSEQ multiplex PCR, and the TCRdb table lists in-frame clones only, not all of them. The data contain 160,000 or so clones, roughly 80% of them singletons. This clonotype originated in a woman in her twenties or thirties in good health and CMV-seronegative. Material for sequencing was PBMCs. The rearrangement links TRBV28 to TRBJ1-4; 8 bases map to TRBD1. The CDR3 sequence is CASSPGDRGGEKLFF. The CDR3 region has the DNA TGTGCCAGCAGCCCTGGCGACAGGGGAGGCGAAAAACTGTTTTTT.